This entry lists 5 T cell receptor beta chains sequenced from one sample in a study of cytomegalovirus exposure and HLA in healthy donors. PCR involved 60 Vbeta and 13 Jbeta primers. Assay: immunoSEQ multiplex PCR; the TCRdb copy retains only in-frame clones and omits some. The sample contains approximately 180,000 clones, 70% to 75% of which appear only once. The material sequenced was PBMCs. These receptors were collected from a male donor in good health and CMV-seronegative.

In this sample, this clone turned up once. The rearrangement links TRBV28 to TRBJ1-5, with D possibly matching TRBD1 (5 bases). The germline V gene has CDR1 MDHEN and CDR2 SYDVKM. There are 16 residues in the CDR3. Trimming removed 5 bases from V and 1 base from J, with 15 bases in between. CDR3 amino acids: CASSPTGHESNQPQHF. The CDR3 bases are TGTGCCAGCAGTCCCACAGGACACGAGAGCAATCAGCCCCAGCATTTT.

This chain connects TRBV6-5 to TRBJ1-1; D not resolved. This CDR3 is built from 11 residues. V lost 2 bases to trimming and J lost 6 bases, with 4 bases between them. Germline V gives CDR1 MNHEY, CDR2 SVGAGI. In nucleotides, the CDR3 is TGTGCCAGCAGTTACGGCCCTGAAGCTTTCTTT. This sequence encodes CASSYGPEAFF.

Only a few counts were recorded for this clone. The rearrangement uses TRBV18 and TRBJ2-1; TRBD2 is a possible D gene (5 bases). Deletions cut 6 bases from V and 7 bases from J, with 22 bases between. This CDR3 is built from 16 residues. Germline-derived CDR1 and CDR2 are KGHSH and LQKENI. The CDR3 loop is CASSQPRDALLNEQFF. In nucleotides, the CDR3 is TGTGCCAGCTCTCAACCTCGGGATGCCCTTCTAAATGAGCAGTTCTTC.

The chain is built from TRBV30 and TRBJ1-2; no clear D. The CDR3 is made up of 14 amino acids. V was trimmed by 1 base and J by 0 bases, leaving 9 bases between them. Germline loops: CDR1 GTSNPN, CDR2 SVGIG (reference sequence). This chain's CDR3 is CAWSGARANYGYTF. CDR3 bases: TGTGCCTGGAGTGGCGCGAGAGCTAACTATGGCTACACCTTC.

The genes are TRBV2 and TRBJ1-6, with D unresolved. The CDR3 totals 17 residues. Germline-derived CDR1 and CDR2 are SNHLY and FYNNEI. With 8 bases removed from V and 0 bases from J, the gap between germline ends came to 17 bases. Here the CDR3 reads CASRAYMMSSYNSPLHF. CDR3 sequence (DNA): TGTGCCAGCCGTGCGTATATGATGAGCTCCTATAATTCACCCCTCCACTTT.